This is a list of T cell receptor beta chains from one sample in a study of yellow fever vaccine responses in identical twins. From the RT-PCR reads, TCRdb called clonotypes with MiXCR, one entry per CDR3 protein. Here the sample spans under 4,000 distinct CDR3 sequences, approximately 80% being singletons. The sample here was T cells from blood (PBMCs), unsorted or a sorted subset (not recorded which), taken before or after yellow fever vaccination (not recorded which). These receptors were collected from a woman under 30 who received the yellow fever vaccine. Each CDR3 is given with its conserved first and last residue. The D gene is left open where the match is weak. Clone sizes are given selectively: once, few, many, or a class where the clone is expanded.

v_call,d_call,clone_size,j_call,cdr3_aa,cdr3_nt
TRBV20-1,-,-,TRBJ1-2,CSATKQGPDGYTF,TGCAGTGCTACAAAACAGGGTCCGGATGGCTACACCTTC
TRBV11-2,-,-,TRBJ1-5,CASSFPNNQPQHF,TGTGCCAGCAGCTTTCCCAACAATCAGCCCCAGCATTTT
TRBV12-2,-,-,TRBJ2-1,CASRLDVSGGPSSYNEQFF,TGTGCAAGTCGCTTAGATGTTAGCGGGGGGCCCAGCTCCTACAATGAGCAGTTCTTC
TRBV9,-,-,TRBJ1-4,CASSVGGETNEKLFF,TGTGCCAGCAGCGTAGGAGGGGAGACTAATGAAAAACTGTTTTTT
TRBV25-1,-,-,TRBJ2-7,CASSDRGINYEQYF,TGTGCCAGCAGTGACCGGGGCATAAACTACGAGCAGTACTTC
TRBV7-8,TRBD2,-,TRBJ2-1,CASSLVSGRTDEQFF,TGTGCCAGCAGCTTAGTTAGCGGGAGAACAGATGAGCAGTTCTTC
TRBV7-3,-,-,TRBJ2-3,CASSPSLTDTQYF,TGTGCCAGCAGCCCTTCCCTCACAGATACGCAGTATTTT
TRBV29-1,TRBD1,-,TRBJ1-2,CSVGDRSHNGYTF,TGCAGCGTCGGGGACAGAAGCCACAATGGCTACACCTTC
TRBV5-1,-,few,TRBJ2-3,CASSFTDQGTDTQYF,TGCGCCAGCAGCTTTACCGATCAAGGTACAGATACGCAGTATTTT
TRBV4-2,-,-,TRBJ1-5,CASSQDVQGNQPQHF,TGTGCCAGCAGCCAAGATGTCCAGGGCAATCAGCCCCAGCATTTT
TRBV20-1,TRBD1,-,TRBJ2-3,CSARGVQGGDTDTQYF,TGCAGTGCTAGAGGCGTACAGGGGGGCGACACAGATACGCAATATTTT
TRBV3-1,-,few,TRBJ2-5,CASSPSGRTTETQYF,TGTGCCAGCAGCCCATCGGGAAGGACTACCGAGACCCAGTACTTC
TRBV24-1,TRBD2,once,TRBJ2-3,CATGGLHTDTQYF,TGTGCCACCGGGGGACTACACACAGATACGCAGTATTTT
TRBV28,TRBD1,-,TRBJ1-2,CASRTGGSHSYTF,TGTGCCAGCCGGACAGGGGGTTCGCATAGCTACACCTTC
TRBV10-3,-,-,TRBJ1-4,CAISGSEPGLGEKLFF,TGTGCCATCAGTGGCTCTGAACCAGGGCTCGGTGAAAAACTGTTTTTT
TRBV18,-,-,TRBJ1-1,CASSPIKGGTEAFF,TGTGCCAGCTCACCGATTAAAGGAGGCACTGAAGCTTTCTTT
TRBV28,TRBD1,-,TRBJ2-1,CASSSQGTSYNEQFF,TGTGCCAGCAGTTCACAGGGGACCTCCTACAATGAGCAGTTCTTC
TRBV7-3,TRBD2,-,TRBJ2-5,CASSRTGGYQETQYF,TGTGCCAGCAGCCGTACGGGGGGGTACCAAGAGACCCAGTACTTC
TRBV28,-,-,TRBJ2-4,CASTGGDVNIQYF,TGTGCCAGCACCGGAGGGGATGTAAACATTCAGTACTTC
TRBV4-1,-,-,TRBJ2-1,CASSQARLRGGKNEQFF,TGCGCCAGCAGCCAAGCGAGACTCAGGGGCGGGAAAAATGAGCAGTTCTTC
TRBV24-1,-,once,TRBJ2-1,CATSDPTGPGNEQFF,TGTGCCACCAGTGATCCTACTGGGCCTGGGAATGAGCAGTTCTTC
TRBV28,-,-,TRBJ1-5,CASSTDSFNQPQHF,TGTGCCAGCAGTACCGACAGTTTCAATCAGCCCCAGCATTTT
TRBV13,TRBD1,-,TRBJ1-2,CASSPRAGQDHYGYTF,TGTGCCAGCAGCCCTAGAGCGGGACAGGATCACTATGGCTACACCTTC
TRBV13,TRBD1,-,TRBJ1-4,CASRKGQSNEKLFF,TGTGCCAGCAGAAAGGGACAGTCTAATGAAAAACTGTTTTTT
TRBV20-1,-,-,TRBJ1-5,CSAPPIGILNQPQHF,TGCAGTGCTCCCCCTATTGGGATTCTCAATCAGCCCCAGCATTTT
TRBV7-9,-,-,TRBJ1-1,CASSFPSDPGWGTEAFF,TGTGCCAGCAGCTTCCCGAGCGACCCAGGGTGGGGCACTGAAGCTTTCTTT